This paragraph reports one TCR beta chain. The antigen is unknown. The authors built TCR beta libraries using iRepertoire HTBI primers and Arm-PCR of CDR3 regions. TCRdb reprocessed the multiplex PCR reads via MiXCR and lists one record per CDR3 protein. The table shows about 470,000 distinct CDR3 sequences, with under 25% occurring only once. This specimen belongs to a study of regulatory T cells in long-lasting Graves disease. The CDR3 extends over 12 amino acids. The germline V gene encodes CDR1 LGHDT and CDR2 YNNKEL (reference sequence). The V gene lost 0 bases and the J gene lost 9 bases, with 3 bases spanning the gap. Time point here: persistent/refractory GD, antithyroid drugs over 5 years with positive TRAb. RNA extracted from PBMCs served as the sequencing template. The authors drew patients from an endocrinology department in Xi'an, China. Findings of the study overall: Thyroid tissue went unexamined; only peripheral blood was analyzed. Newly diagnosed disease favored TRBV20-1 and TRBJ2-1 over persistent disease. The TCR repertoire of persistent Graves' patients was less diverse than that of newly diagnosed ones.

Here the sequenced sample was peripheral blood mononuclear cells (PBMCs), taken when the disease was refractory, from a patient treated with antithyroid drugs. The receptor comes from a female donor with Graves disease. The chain is built from TRBV3-1 and TRBJ1-6; D unclear. The CDR3 loop reads CASSQEASPLHF. Written as DNA, the CDR3 is TGTGCCAGCAGCCAAGAGGCTTCACCCCTCCACTTT.